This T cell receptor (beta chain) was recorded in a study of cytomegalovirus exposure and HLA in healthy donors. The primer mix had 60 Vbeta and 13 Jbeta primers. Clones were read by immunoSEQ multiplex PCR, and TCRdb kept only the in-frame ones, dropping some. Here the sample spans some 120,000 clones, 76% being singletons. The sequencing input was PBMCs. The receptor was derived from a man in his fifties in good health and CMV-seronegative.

CDR3 in DNA: TGCAGCGTTGTCTCTAGCGGGGGGCTGGCGAACACCGGGGAGCTGTTTTTT. This gives the protein CSVVSSGGLANTGELFF. The rearrangement links TRBV29-1 to TRBJ2-2; the match to TRBD2 covers 11 bases. Per the germline V gene, CDR1 is SQVTM and CDR2 is ANQGSEA. This CDR3 is built from 17 residues. V gave up 4 bases and J gave up 0 bases; unmatched junction bases: 7.